A selection of T cell receptor beta chains follows, all from one sample in a study of blood T cells in healthy people across ages. TCRdb reanalysed the 5' RACE reads using MiXCR and keeps one entry per CDR3 protein. The data show 650,000 to 1,000,000 distinct CDR3 sequences, 35% to 40% seen once. The sequenced material came from blood. The receptors originated from a man between 18 and 29 years old in good health. Each CDR3 is given with its conserved first and last residue. A D gene is named only where the DNA matches it firmly. Not all rows give a size; the values are once, few, many and, for expanded clones, a class.

TRBJ2-3	many	TRBV29-1	-	CSVFVEYTQYF	TGCAGCGTTTTCGTCGAGTATACGCAGTATTTT
TRBJ2-7	many	TRBV20-1	-	CSAKRLLGYSYEQYF	TGCAGTGCTAAGAGATTGTTGGGTTACTCCTACGAGCAGTACTTC
TRBJ2-7	-	TRBV20-1	TRBD2	CSASQRGDSYEQYF	TGCAGTGCTAGCCAGCGGGGGGATTCCTACGAGCAGTACTTC
TRBJ2-1	-	TRBV20-1	TRBD2	CSAEGLAGGFNEQFF	TGCAGTGCCGAGGGTCTAGCGGGGGGGTTCAATGAGCAGTTCTTC
TRBJ1-6	-	TRBV3-1	-	CASSQETGYNSPLHF	TGTGCCAGCAGCCAAGAAACAGGGTATAATTCACCCCTCCACTTT
TRBJ2-3	many	TRBV20-1	-	CSASLSTDTQYF	TGCAGTGCTAGTCTCAGCACAGATACGCAGTATTTT
TRBJ2-7	few	TRBV7-2	TRBD1	CASSSQGDPLNEQYF	TGTGCCAGCAGCTCACAGGGGGATCCTCTCAATGAGCAGTACTTC
TRBJ1-3	-	TRBV12-3/TRBV12-4	-	CASSFFGDGGNTIYF	TGTGCCAGCAGTTTTTTTGGGGATGGGGGAAACACCATATATTTT
TRBJ1-2	many	TRBV29-1	TRBD1	CSIIQGLGYGYTF	TGCAGCATCATACAGGGGTTAGGGTATGGCTACACCTTC
TRBJ1-2	-	TRBV6-6	-	CASSYSAQGLGYGYTF	TGTGCCAGCAGTTACTCTGCACAGGGTCTCGGCTATGGCTACACCTTC
TRBJ1-2	many	TRBV27	TRBD1	CASSTQGQYGGYTF	TGTGCCAGCAGTACTCAGGGACAGTATGGGGGCTACACCTTC
TRBJ2-3	few	TRBV9	-	CASSPADRTLGTDTQYF	TGTGCCAGCAGCCCCGCCGACAGAACGTTGGGCACAGATACGCAGTATTTT
TRBJ1-4	-	TRBV4-3	-	CASSQDRPATNEKLFF	TGCGCCAGCAGCCAAGATCGGCCAGCGACTAATGAAAAACTGTTTTTT
TRBJ2-1	few	TRBV5-1	TRBD1	CASRLTGTGDREQFF	TGCGCCAGCAGGCTGACCGGGACAGGGGACCGTGAGCAGTTCTTC
TRBJ1-4	few	TRBV7-9	-	CASTSGGLTNEKLFF	TGTGCCAGCACCTCCGGGGGGCTAACTAATGAAAAACTGTTTTTT
TRBJ2-3	-	TRBV27	-	CASMWDGRFTDTQYF	TGTGCCAGCATGTGGGACGGGAGATTCACAGATACGCAGTATTTT
TRBJ1-1	-	TRBV24-1	-	CATSPGVGNTEAFF	TGTGCCACCAGTCCTGGGGTCGGGAACACTGAAGCTTTCTTT
TRBJ2-5	-	TRBV15	TRBD1	CATSRKQGYEQYF	TGTGCCACCAGCAGGAAACAGGGGTATGAGCAGTACTTC
TRBJ2-7	-	TRBV20-1	-	CSARGVDRSSYEQYF	TGCAGTGCTAGGGGGGTGGACAGAAGCTCCTACGAGCAGTACTTC
TRBJ2-2	few	TRBV7-9	-	CASSSLWYRWELFF	TGTGCCAGCAGCTCACTTTGGTACAGGTGGGAGCTGTTTTTT
TRBJ2-4	few	TRBV15	-	CATSRVVSGENIQYF	TGTGCCACCAGCAGAGTCGTATCAGGAGAAAACATTCAGTACTTC
TRBJ2-3	many	TRBV5-1	-	CASSLRVGQDTDTQYF	TGCGCCAGCAGCTTGAGGGTGGGCCAAGACACAGATACGCAGTATTTT
TRBJ2-4	-	TRBV7-9	-	CASSRPNSGSGAKNIQYF	TGTGCCAGCAGCCGCCCTAATTCAGGGAGCGGAGCCAAAAACATTCAGTACTTC
TRBJ2-1	many	TRBV20-1	TRBD1	CSASKPGQDHNEQFF	TGCAGTGCTAGTAAGCCGGGACAGGACCACAATGAGCAGTTCTTC
TRBJ2-7	-	TRBV20-1	-	CSARDLSSPWGEQYF	TGCAGTGCTAGAGATCTGTCTTCCCCCTGGGGAGAGCAGTACTTC
TRBJ2-1	-	TRBV15	-	CATSVGAAPSWNEQFF	TGTGCCACCAGCGTGGGAGCCGCCCCAAGCTGGAATGAGCAGTTCTTC
TRBJ1-4	many	TRBV7-8	-	CASSSPREKLFF	TGTGCCAGCAGTTCCCCTAGGGAAAAACTGTTTTTT
TRBJ1-1	-	TRBV20-1	-	CSASLPQGANTEAFF	TGCAGTGCTAGTCTACCACAGGGTGCGAACACTGAAGCTTTCTTT
TRBJ2-5	many	TRBV18	-	CASSPGRQETQYF	TGTGCCAGCTCGCCGGGCAGACAAGAGACCCAGTACTTC
TRBJ2-1	-	TRBV7-3	-	CASSPLAVGSYNEQFF	TGTGCCAGCAGTCCCTTAGCGGTTGGCTCCTACAATGAGCAGTTCTTC
TRBJ2-1	once	TRBV6-2/TRBV6-3	TRBD1	CASSYPSRHRTGQTNYNEQFF	TGTGCCAGCAGCTACCCCTCCAGACACCGGACAGGGCAGACTAACTACAATGAGCAGTTCTTC
TRBJ1-2	few	TRBV6-5	-	CASSYYQGGYTF	TGTGCCAGCAGTTACTACCAGGGTGGCTACACCTTC
TRBJ1-4	-	TRBV4-3	-	CASSQDSTGPTNEKLFF	TGCGCCAGCAGCCAAGATAGTACAGGGCCAACTAATGAAAAACTGTTTTTT
TRBJ2-3	many	TRBV27	-	CASSYSPSPLAITDTQYF	TGTGCCAGCAGTTATTCTCCCAGCCCTCTAGCGATCACAGATACGCAGTATTTT
TRBJ1-1	-	TRBV14	-	CASSQDLSTEAFF	TGTGCCAGCAGCCAAGATTTGAGCACTGAAGCTTTCTTT
TRBJ2-5	-	TRBV4-3	-	CASSQDSGVETQYF	TGCGCCAGCAGCCAAGATTCAGGGGTAGAGACCCAGTACTTC
TRBJ2-5	few	TRBV28	-	CASSFLTDKETQYF	TGTGCCAGCAGCTTCCTGACGGACAAAGAGACCCAGTACTTC